This T cell receptor beta chain was sequenced for a study of immune evolution from preneoplasia to lung adenocarcinoma. Findings and limits, study-wide: Clonality was highest in normal lung, lower in later-stage lesions apparently. KRAS-mutant nodules had the highest T cell clonality. From normal lung to invasive adenocarcinoma, top clone frequencies appeared to decrease.

Germline-derived CDR1 and CDR2 are GTSNPN and SVGIG (reference sequence). V gave up 1 base and J gave up 4 bases; unmatched junction bases: 9. The CDR3 sequence is 16 residues long. H&E slides confirmed each diagnosis, reviewed by two pathologists independently. Some clones are missing from TCRdb's copy, which holds only in-frame ones; the method was immunoSEQ multiplex PCR. The sample has fewer than 50,000 clones, 70% to 85% seen once; the top ten hold around 5%. Of note for this clone: Its specificity is not known.

The sequenced material came from FFPE invasive lung adenocarcinoma tissue. This chain uses TRBV30 with TRBJ2-1; TRBD2 matches 8 bases. The receptor comes from a person between 55 and 69 years old with lung adenocarcinoma. The DNA for the CDR3 is TGTGCCTGGAGTGACCAGCGGGAGACAGGTTACAATGAGCAGTTCTTC. Translating it yields CAWSDQRETGYNEQFF.